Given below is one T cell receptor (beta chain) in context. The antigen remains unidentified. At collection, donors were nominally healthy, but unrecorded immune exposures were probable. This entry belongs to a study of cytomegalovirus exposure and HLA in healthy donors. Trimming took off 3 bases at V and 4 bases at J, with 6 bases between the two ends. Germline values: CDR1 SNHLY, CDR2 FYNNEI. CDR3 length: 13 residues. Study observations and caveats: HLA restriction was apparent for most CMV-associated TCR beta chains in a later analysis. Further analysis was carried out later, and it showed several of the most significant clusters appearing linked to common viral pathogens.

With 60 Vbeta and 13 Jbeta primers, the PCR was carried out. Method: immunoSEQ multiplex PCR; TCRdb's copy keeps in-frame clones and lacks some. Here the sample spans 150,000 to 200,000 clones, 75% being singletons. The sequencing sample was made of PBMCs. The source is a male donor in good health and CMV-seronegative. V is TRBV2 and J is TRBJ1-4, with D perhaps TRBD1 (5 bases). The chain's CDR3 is CASSDRDNEKLFF. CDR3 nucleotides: TGTGCCAGCAGTGACAGGGATAATGAAAAACTGTTTTTT.